In its sample, the clone carrying this T cell receptor beta chain is medium-sized. Its specificity is not known. Study-level findings and limits: The TCR gene usage of tumor memory CD4+ T cells clustered together with blood and lymph node memory CD4+ cells and with lymph node naive CD4+ cells. The larger cohort examined one V-J beta rearrangement, not whole repertoires.

Constant-region reverse primers amplified full-length variable regions, followed by semi-nested Nested Universal Primer A PCR. TCRdb reprocessed the 5' RACE reads via MiXCR and lists one record per CDR3 protein. The table includes some 13,000 distinct CDR3 sequences, 23% detected once. The V end lost 0 bases, the J end lost 6 bases, and 15 bases lay between the germline ends. The CDR3 has 16 amino acids. From germline, CDR1 is LGHNA and CDR2 YNFKEQ. CD25-based Treg depletion was applied to purified naive CD4+ T cells. The rearrangement joins TRBV4-2 to TRBJ1-5, with D perhaps matching TRBD1 (5 bases). This receptor was obtained from a female donor with breast cancer. The sample comprised naive CD4+ T cells sorted from blood. Subset specified: naive CD4+ T cells, CD4+CD45RA+CD25-. The chain's CDR3 is CASSQDTGPGTQPQHF. The CDR3 DNA reads TGTGCCAGCAGCCAAGATACGGGACCCGGAACTCAGCCCCAGCATTTT.